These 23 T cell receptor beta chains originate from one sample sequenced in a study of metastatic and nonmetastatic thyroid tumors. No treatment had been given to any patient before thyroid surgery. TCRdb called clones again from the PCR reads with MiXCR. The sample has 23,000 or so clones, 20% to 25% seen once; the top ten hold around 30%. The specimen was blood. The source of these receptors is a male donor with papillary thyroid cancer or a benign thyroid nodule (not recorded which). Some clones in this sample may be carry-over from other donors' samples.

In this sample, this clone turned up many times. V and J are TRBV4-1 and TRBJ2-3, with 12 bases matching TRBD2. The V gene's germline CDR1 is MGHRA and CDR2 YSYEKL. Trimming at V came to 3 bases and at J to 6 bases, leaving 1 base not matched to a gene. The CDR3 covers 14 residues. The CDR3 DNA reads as TGCGCCAGCAGCCATGGGACTAGCGGGGATACGCAGTATTTT. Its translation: CASSHGTSGDTQYF.

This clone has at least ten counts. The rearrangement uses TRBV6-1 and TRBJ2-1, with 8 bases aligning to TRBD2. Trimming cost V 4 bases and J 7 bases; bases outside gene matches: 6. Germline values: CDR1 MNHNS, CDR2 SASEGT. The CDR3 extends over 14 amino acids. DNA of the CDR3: TGTGCCAGCAGTGCGTCGGGGGGGTGGAATGAGCAGTTCTTC. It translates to CASSASGGWNEQFF.

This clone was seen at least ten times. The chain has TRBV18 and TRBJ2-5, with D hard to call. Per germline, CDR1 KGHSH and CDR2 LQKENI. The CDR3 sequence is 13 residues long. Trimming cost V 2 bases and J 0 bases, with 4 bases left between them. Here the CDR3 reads CASSPTYQETQYF. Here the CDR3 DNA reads TGTGCCAGCTCACCAACGTACCAAGAGACCCAGTACTTC.

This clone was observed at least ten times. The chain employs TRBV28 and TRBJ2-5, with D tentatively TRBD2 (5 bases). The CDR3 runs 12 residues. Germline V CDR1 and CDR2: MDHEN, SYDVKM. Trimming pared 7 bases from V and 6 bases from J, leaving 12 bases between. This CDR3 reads CASIGDGKTQYF. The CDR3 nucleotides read TGTGCCAGCATCGGGGATGGGAAGACCCAGTACTTC.

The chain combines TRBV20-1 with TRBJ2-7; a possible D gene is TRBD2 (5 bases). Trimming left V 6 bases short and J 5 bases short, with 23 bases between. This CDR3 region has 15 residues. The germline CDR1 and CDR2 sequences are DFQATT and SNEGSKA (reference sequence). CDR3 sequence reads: CSAPPPRTPRNEQYF. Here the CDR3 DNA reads TGCAGTGCCCCTCCCCCACGGACTCCCCGAAACGAGCAGTACTTC.

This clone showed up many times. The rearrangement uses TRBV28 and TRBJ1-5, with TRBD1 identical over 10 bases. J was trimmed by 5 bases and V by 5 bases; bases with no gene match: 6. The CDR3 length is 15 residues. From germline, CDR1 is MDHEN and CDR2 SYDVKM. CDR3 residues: CASSETGGIDQPQHF. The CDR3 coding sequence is TGTGCCAGCAGTGAGACAGGGGGCATTGATCAGCCCCAGCATTTT.

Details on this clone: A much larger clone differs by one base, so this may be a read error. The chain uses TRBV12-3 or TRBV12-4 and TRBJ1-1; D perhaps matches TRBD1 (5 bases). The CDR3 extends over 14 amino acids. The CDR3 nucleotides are TGTGTCGGCAGGGCGGGCCAGTTGAACACTGAAGCTTTCTTT. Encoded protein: CVGRAGQLNTEAFF.

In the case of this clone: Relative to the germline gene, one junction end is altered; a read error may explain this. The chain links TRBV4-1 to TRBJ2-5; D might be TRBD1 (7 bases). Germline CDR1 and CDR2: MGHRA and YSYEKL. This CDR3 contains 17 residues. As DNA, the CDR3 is TGCGCCATCAGCCAAGATCGGGCAGGGGGGACTCGAGAGACCCAGTACTTC. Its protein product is CAISQDRAGGTRETQYF.

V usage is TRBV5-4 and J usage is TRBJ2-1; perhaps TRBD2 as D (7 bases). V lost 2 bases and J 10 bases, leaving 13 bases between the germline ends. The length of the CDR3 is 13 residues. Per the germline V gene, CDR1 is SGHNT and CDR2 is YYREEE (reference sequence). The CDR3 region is CASSLIGGEEQFF. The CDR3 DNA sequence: TGTGCCAGCAGCTTAATAGGGGGGGAGGAGCAGTTCTTC.

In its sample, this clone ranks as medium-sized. The CDR3 sequence: CASSLGLYTGELFF. The DNA for the CDR3 is TGCGCCAGCAGCTTGGGACTTTACACCGGGGAGCTGTTTTTT. This chain connects TRBV5-1 to TRBJ2-2; D unresolved. V was cut by 0 bases and J by 3 bases, with 6 bases left in between. The CDR3 consists of 14 residues. Germline-derived CDR1 and CDR2 are SGHRS and YFSETQ.

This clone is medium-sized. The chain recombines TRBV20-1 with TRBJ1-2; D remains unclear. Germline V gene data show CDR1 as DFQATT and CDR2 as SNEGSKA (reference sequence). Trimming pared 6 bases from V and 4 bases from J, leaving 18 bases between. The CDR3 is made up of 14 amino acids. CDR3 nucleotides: TGCAGTGCCGTCGGCGACTCCGCATTCTATGGCTACACCTTC. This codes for CSAVGDSAFYGYTF.

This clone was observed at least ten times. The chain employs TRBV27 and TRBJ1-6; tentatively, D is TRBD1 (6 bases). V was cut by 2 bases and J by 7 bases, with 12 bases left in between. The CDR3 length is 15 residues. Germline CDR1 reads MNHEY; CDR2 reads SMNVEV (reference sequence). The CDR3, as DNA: TGTGCCAGCAGTTTAGGGGGCAGGGGAAATTCACCCCTCCACTTT. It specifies CASSLGGRGNSPLHF.

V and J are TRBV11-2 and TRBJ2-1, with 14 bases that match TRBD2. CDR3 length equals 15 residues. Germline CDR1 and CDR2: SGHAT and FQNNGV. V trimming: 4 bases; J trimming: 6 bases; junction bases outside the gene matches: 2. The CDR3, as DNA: TGTGCCAGCAGCTCGGGACTAGCGGGGGTCAATGAGCAGTTCTTC. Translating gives CASSSGLAGVNEQFF.

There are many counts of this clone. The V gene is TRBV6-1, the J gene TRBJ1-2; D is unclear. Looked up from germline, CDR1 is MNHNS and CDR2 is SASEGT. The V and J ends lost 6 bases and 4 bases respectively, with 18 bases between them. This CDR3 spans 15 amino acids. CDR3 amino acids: CASRDSSFRVYGYTF. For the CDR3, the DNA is TGTGCCAGCAGGGATTCCAGTTTTAGGGTCTATGGCTACACCTTC.

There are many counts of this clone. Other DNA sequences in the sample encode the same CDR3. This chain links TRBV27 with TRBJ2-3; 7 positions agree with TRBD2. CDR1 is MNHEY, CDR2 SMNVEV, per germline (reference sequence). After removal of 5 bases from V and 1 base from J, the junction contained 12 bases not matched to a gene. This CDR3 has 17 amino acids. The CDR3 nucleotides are TGTGCCAGCAGTCCCCAGACGGGGGGTTTAGGCACAGATACGCAGTATTTT. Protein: CASSPQTGGLGTDTQYF.

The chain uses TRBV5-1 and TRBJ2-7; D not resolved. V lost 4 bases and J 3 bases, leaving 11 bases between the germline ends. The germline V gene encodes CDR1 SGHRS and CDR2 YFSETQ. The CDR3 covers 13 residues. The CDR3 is CASSLHTLYEQYF. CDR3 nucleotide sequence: TGCGCCAGCAGCCTCCACACCCTCTACGAGCAGTACTTC.

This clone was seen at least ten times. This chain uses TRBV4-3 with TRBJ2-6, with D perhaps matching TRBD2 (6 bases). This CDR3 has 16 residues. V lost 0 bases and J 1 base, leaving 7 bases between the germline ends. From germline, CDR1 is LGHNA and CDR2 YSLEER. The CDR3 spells CASSQEAGSGANVLTF. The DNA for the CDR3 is TGCGCCAGCAGCCAAGAGGCGGGGTCTGGGGCCAACGTCCTGACTTTC.

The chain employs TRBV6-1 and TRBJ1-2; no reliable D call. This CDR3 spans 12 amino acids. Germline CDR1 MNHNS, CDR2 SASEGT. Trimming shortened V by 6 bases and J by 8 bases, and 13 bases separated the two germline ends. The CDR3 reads CASSPNGPGYTF. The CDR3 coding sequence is TGTGCCAGCAGCCCTAACGGACCGGGCTACACCTTC.

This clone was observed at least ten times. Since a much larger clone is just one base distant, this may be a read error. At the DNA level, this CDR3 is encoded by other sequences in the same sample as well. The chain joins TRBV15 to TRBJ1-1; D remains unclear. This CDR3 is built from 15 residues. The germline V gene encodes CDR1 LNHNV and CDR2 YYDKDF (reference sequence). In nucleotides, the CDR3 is TGTGCCACCAGCAGAGATCGTCAACGGAACACTGAAGCCTTCTTT. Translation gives CATSRDRQRNTEAFF.

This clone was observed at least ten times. CDR3 amino acids: CASSETFLGSNQPQHF. CDR3 coding DNA: TGTGCCAGCAGTGAAACTTTCTTGGGGAGCAATCAGCCCCAGCATTTT. V and J are TRBV6-1 and TRBJ1-5; D unresolved. Trimming shortened V by 2 bases and J by 1 base, and 12 bases separated the two germline ends. Germline V gene data show CDR1 as MNHNS and CDR2 as SASEGT. The length of the CDR3 is 16 residues.

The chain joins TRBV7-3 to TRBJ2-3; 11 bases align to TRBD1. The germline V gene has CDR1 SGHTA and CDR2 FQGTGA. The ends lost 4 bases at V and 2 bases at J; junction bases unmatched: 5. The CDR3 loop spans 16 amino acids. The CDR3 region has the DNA TGTGCCAGCAGCTCTGGGACAGGGGGGTACACAGATACGCAGTATTTT. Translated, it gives CASSSGTGGYTDTQYF.

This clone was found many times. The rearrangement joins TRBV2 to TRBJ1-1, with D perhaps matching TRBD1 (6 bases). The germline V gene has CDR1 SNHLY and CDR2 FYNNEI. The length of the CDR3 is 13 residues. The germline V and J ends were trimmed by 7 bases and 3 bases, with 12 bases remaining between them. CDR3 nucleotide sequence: TGTGCCAGCAAATTGGGGGGGCACACTGAAGCTTTCTTT. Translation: CASKLGGHTEAFF.

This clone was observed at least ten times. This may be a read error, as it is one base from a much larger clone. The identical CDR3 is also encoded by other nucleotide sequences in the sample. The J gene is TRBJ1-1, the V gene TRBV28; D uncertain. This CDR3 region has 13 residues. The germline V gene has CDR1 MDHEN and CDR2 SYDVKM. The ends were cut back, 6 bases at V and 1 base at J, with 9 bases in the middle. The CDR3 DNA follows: TGTGCCAGCAGCGCCCCCCAGAACACTGAAGCTTTCTTT. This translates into CASSAPQNTEAFF.